The sequence of this T cell receptor beta chain was determined in a study of blood T cells in healthy people across ages (dated by TCRdb to the mid-2010s). Study-wide context: In model experiments, template switching captured about one uniquely barcoded TCR beta cDNA molecule for every two T cells. The study measured age-related changes in TCR beta repertoire diversity using deep sequencing normalized with unique cDNA molecular identifiers. The donors were split into four age groups: young (average 16 years), middle-aged (about 40), aged (more than 60) and long-lived (more than 80). To avoid experimental bias, donors of different ages were spread randomly across the sequencing lanes. The study analyzed two additional independent replicas of 1 million unique cDNA reads from the same blood draw for two donors, one aged 18 to 30 and one aged 80 or older. Study-wide conclusions, independent of this receptor: Compared with the aged group, the long-lived group had more naive CD4+ T cells, fewer expanded clones and increased TCR diversity, suggesting age selection. The CMV infection status of donors was not known, potentially confounding age-related changes in expanded clonotypes. The percentage of naive T cells measured by flow cytometry correlated strongly with observed TCR beta diversity. Estimates of total diversity from one million sequenced T cells were regarded as lower bounds and underestimates. Because profiling used bulk unsorted PBMCs, naive and antigen-experienced compartments could not be compared conclusively. Observed TCR beta diversity per million T cells fell roughly linearly with age, and a significant reduction was already apparent by age around 40.

This clonotype was counted ten times or more. The antigen this receptor binds is unknown. Qualities for individual bases were not recorded, and no much larger clone is one base off. The library was made by 5' RACE. Data came from an Illumina HiSeq 2500. A second PCR of roughly 7 to 11 cycles was performed with a sample-barcoded 5' primer and a J-beta primer mix. A unique molecular identifier was introduced onto each TCR beta cDNA molecule by a template-switch 5' adaptor carrying 12 random nucleotides. Each sample yielded at least 2.5 million CDR3-containing paired-end reads. The Mint cDNA synthesis kit, primed by a TRBC-specific oligonucleotide, was used to synthesize first-strand cDNA from all RNA. After uracil-DNA glycosylase treatment, a first 18-cycle PCR used universal primers M1SS and BC2_uni_R on all cDNA. In the source study's methods: Each sample was normalized by randomly selecting 1 million high-quality reads, each carrying a distinct molecular identifier. Reads with shared molecular identifiers were discarded instead of being binned into consensus sequences. MiTCR, with a Q25 quality threshold and the strictest error-elimination algorithm, was used for CDR3 identification, clonotype clustering and error correction. A nonparametric unseen species model with Euler transformation was used to estimate a lower bound on total TCR beta diversity. Using fastp at Q25 and MiXCR, TCRdb reprocessed the public reads and kept productive beta chains. One record per CDR3 amino acid sequence lists the most common genes and DNA. None of the V and J calls come from the authors' own analysis; TCRdb made them. This sample lists 1.5 million to 2 million distinct CDR3 sequences; under 30% were detected once. Together, the top ten hold more than 6% of the sample.

V and J are truncated by 1 base and 1 base respectively, leaving an intervening sequence of 10 bases. As encoded in the germline V gene, CDR1 is LGHNA while CDR2 is YNFKEQ. Counted from cysteine to phenylalanine, this CDR3 has 15 amino acids. The sequence is cut down to CDR3 DNA, 45 bases in frame from base 1. The donors were roughly 40 Caucasian individuals from Russia, aged 6 to 90 years, who were systemically healthy. Each donor gave about 10 milliliters of peripheral blood, drawn into EDTA-treated Vacutainer tubes. Ficoll-Paque density-gradient centrifugation was used to isolate PBMCs, with at least 6 million per sample. Total RNA was extracted from PBMCs with Trizol reagent, with at least 5 micrograms obtained per sample. For every donor, flow cytometry on a PBMC aliquot measured the percentage of naive CD45RAhigh/CD27high T cells.

This TCR was recovered from a woman aged 25-40 years in good health. The chain is assembled from TRBV4-2 and TRBJ2-5; the best D guess is TRBD2, with 5 bases matching. The sequencing sample was made of blood. At the DNA level, the sequence is TGTGCCAGCAGCCAAGTCGGGAAGTCCCAAGAGACCCAGTACTTC. This translates into CASSQVGKSQETQYF.